These 32 T cell receptor beta chains came from one sample sequenced in a study of T cells after posttransplantation cyclophosphamide. Data came from immunoSEQ multiplex PCR; TCRdb stores just in-frame clones and leaves some out. The sample lists approximately 29,000 clones; more than 80% were seen once. The sequencing input was PBMCs. These receptors were obtained from a man between 45 and 60 years old.

The chain couples TRBV11-2 to TRBJ2-7; D unresolved. The germline gives CDR1 SGHAT, CDR2 FQNNGV. With 2 bases removed from V and 2 bases from J, the gap between germline ends came to 13 bases. The CDR3 runs 15 residues. The CDR3 here is CASSLLAPGTYEQYF. In DNA, the CDR3 is TGTGCCAGCAGCTTACTCGCGCCCGGTACCTACGAGCAGTACTTC.

Remarks on this clone: The same CDR3 can be traced to other DNA sequences in this sample. The chain links TRBV5-1 to TRBJ2-5; 12 bases align to TRBD1. Germline V gene lookup returns CDR1 SGHRS and CDR2 YFSETQ. V lost 4 bases to trimming and J lost 5 bases; unmatched junction nucleotides: 3. The CDR3 consists of 14 residues. CDR3 nucleotide sequence: TGCGCCAGCAGCCCGGGACAGGGGGCGGAGACCCAGTACTTC. Encoded protein: CASSPGQGAETQYF.

The chain is built from TRBV7-9 and TRBJ1-3; tentatively, D is TRBD1 (6 bases). The CDR3 loop spans 14 amino acids. The V end lost 5 bases, the J end lost 0 bases, and 8 bases lay between the germline ends. CDR1 is SEHNR, CDR2 FQNEAQ, per germline (reference sequence). The CDR3 here is CASSGQSSGNTIYF. CDR3 in DNA: TGTGCCAGCAGCGGACAGAGCTCTGGAAACACCATATATTTT. Filled out from reference TRBV7-9 and TRBJ1-3, the complete variable domain reads DTGVSQNPRHKITKRGQNVTFRCDPISEHNRLYWYRQTLGQGPEFLTYFQNEAQLEKSRLLSDRFSAERPKGSFSTLEIQRTEQGDSAMYLCASSGQSSGNTIYFGEGSWLTVV.

The V call is TRBV5-6, the J call TRBJ1-2; D perhaps matches TRBD1 (6 bases). Trimming took off 1 base at V and 0 bases at J, with 7 bases between the two ends. CDR3 length equals 14 residues. Germline V gene data show CDR1 as SGHDT and CDR2 as YYEEEE. The CDR3 DNA sequence: TGTGCCAGCAGCTTGACAGGGACTAACTATGGCTACACCTTC. This sequence encodes CASSLTGTNYGYTF.

This clone was detected only once. The chain combines TRBV28 with TRBJ2-7; TRBD1 might be the D (5 bases). Germline V lookup: CDR1 MDHEN, CDR2 SYDVKM. V lost 4 bases and J 4 bases, leaving 17 bases between the germline ends. The CDR3 length is 15 residues. The CDR3 protein is CASSSPGWGRYEQYF. For the CDR3, the DNA is TGTGCCAGCAGTTCCCCAGGGTGGGGTAGGTACGAGCAGTACTTC.

The chain uses TRBV7-9 and TRBJ2-3; possibly TRBD2 for D (5 bases). Deletions cut 5 bases from V and 3 bases from J, with 12 bases between. Germline CDR1 is SEHNR and CDR2 is FQNEAQ (reference sequence). The CDR3 is 14 amino acids. The CDR3 nucleotides are TGTGCCAGCAGCCCGGAGGTTGGTACAGATACGCAGTATTTT. Its translation: CASSPEVGTDTQYF.

The genes are TRBV27 and TRBJ2-7; D call uncertain. Looked up from germline, CDR1 is MNHEY and CDR2 is SMNVEV (reference sequence). V shed 6 bases and J shed 6 bases, with 15 bases lying between them. The CDR3 consists of 13 residues. The CDR3 DNA follows: TGTGCCAGCAGCCACTTTATCTCGGGCGAGCAGTACTTC. It yields the protein CASSHFISGEQYF.

V is TRBV19 and J is TRBJ1-2; D may be TRBD1 (5 bases). The germline CDR1 and CDR2 sequences are LNHDA and SQIVND (reference sequence). The CDR3 is 12 residues long. V lost 7 bases, J lost 8 bases, and 14 bases lay in between. CDR3 coding DNA: TGTGCCAGTACGGGGGAGCGGCGGGGCTACACCTTC. Its translation is CASTGERRGYTF.

V usage is TRBV7-9 and J usage is TRBJ2-5, with D uncertain. V was clipped by 0 bases and J by 5 bases, with 4 bases between them. Germline V gene sequence: CDR1 SEHNR, CDR2 FQNEAQ (reference sequence). The CDR3 is made up of 12 amino acids. The CDR3 DNA follows: TGTGCCAGCAGCTTAGCAGAGGAGACCCAGTACTTC. Amino acids: CASSLAEETQYF. Drawing the rest from reference TRBV7-9 and TRBJ2-5, the complete variable domain is DTGVSQNPRHKITKRGQNVTFRCDPISEHNRLYWYRQTLGQGPEFLTYFQNEAQLEKSRLLSDRFSAERPKGSFSTLEIQRTEQGDSAMYLCASSLAEETQYFGPGTRLLVL.

The V gene is TRBV7-3, the J gene TRBJ2-2; 13 nucleotides agree with TRBD2. V lost 5 bases, J lost 6 bases, and 9 bases stayed unmatched. This CDR3 has 17 residues. Germline loops: CDR1 SGHTA, CDR2 FQGTGA. The CDR3 loop is CASSPGLAGAYPGELFF. The CDR3 bases are TGTGCCAGCAGCCCAGGACTAGCGGGAGCCTACCCCGGGGAGCTGTTTTTT. The variable domain in full, with the rest retrieved from reference TRBV7-3 and TRBJ2-2, is GAGVSQTPSNKVTEKGKYVELRCDPISGHTALYWYRQSLGQGPEFLIYFQGTGAADDSGLPNDRFFAVRPEGSVSTLKIQRTERGDSAVYLCASSPGLAGAYPGELFFGEGSRLTVL.

V usage is TRBV6-1 and J usage is TRBJ1-4, with a possible D match to TRBD1 (6 bases). CDR1 MNHNS and CDR2 SASEGT come from the germline V gene. This CDR3 contains 14 residues. V lost 8 bases, J lost 1 base, and 11 bases lay in between. The CDR3 nucleotides are TGTGCCAGCGAGGACAGTCTAACTAATGAAAAACTGTTTTTT. It yields the protein CASEDSLTNEKLFF.

This clone was detected once. The V and J genes are TRBV6-1 and TRBJ1-2, with 7 positions matching TRBD1. This CDR3 is built from 14 residues. Germline V gene sequence: CDR1 MNHNS, CDR2 SASEGT. With 2 bases clipped from V and 5 bases from J, the junction kept 5 bases outside the gene matches. CDR3 nucleotides: TGTGCCAGCAGTGAAAGGGGCAGGGGGTATGGCTACACCTTC. Amino acid sequence: CASSERGRGYGYTF.

The chain has TRBV19 and TRBJ2-3; D gene unclear. Germline-derived CDR1 and CDR2 are LNHDA and SQIVND (reference sequence). The V end was cut by 1 base, the J end by 2 bases, with 4 bases between. The CDR3 sequence is 13 residues long. The CDR3 DNA is TGTGCCAGTAGTATAGTAGCCACAGATACGCAGTATTTT. Translating gives CASSIVATDTQYF. Full variable domain (missing parts from reference TRBV19 and TRBJ2-3): DGGITQSPKYLFRKEGQNVTLSCEQNLNHDAMYWYRQDPGQGLRLIYYSQIVNDFQKGDIAEGYSVSREKKESFPLTVTSAQKNPTAFYLCASSIVATDTQYFGPGTRLTVL.

This chain links TRBV18 with TRBJ2-3, with TRBD2 as a possible D gene (5 bases). V was pared by 10 bases and J by 2 bases, with 13 bases between. The CDR3 covers 13 residues. In germline, CDR1 is KGHSH, CDR2 LQKENI. The CDR3 region is CATNPGLTDTQYF. DNA for the CDR3: TGTGCCACCAACCCTGGACTCACAGATACGCAGTATTTT.

This clone has a single count. The chain carries TRBV27 and TRBJ2-1; possible D gene TRBD2, 5 bases. The CDR3 extends over 16 amino acids. The germline V gene encodes CDR1 MNHEY and CDR2 SMNVEV (reference sequence). V was cut by 5 bases and J by 1 base, with 15 bases left in between. The CDR3 is CASSQTARVSYNEQFF. CDR3 DNA: TGTGCCAGCAGTCAGACGGCGAGGGTTTCCTACAATGAGCAGTTCTTC.

The V call is TRBV7-8, the J call TRBJ2-7, with 7 nucleotides matching TRBD2. Germline trimming cut 5 bases from V and 3 bases from J; bases unmatched to any gene: 4. The CDR3 totals 13 residues. In germline, CDR1 is SGHVS, CDR2 FQNEAQ. The CDR3 nucleotides read TGTGCCAGCAGCCCCAGGACTAGCTACGAGCAGTACTTC. Amino acids: CASSPRTSYEQYF.

This clone appeared a few times. The V and J genes are TRBV4-1 and TRBJ1-1; the D gene is possibly TRBD1 (6 bases). With 4 bases removed from V and 0 bases from J, the gap between germline ends came to 9 bases. This CDR3 comprises 14 residues. Per the germline V gene, CDR1 is MGHRA and CDR2 is YSYEKL. This CDR3 reads CASSPTGMNTEAFF. Written as DNA, the CDR3 is TGCGCCAGCAGCCCTACAGGGATGAACACTGAAGCTTTCTTT.

This chain joins TRBV7-3 and TRBJ2-1, with 7 bases lining up with TRBD2. In germline, CDR1 is SGHTA, CDR2 FQGTGA. V dropped 5 bases and J dropped 0; count of bases not matched to a gene: 10. The CDR3 is made up of 17 amino acids. CDR3 residues: CASSPTRGGSSYNEQFF. Written as DNA, the CDR3 is TGTGCCAGCAGCCCGACGAGGGGCGGGAGCTCCTACAATGAGCAGTTCTTC. Complete variable domain (other parts from reference TRBV7-3 and TRBJ2-1): GAGVSQTPSNKVTEKGKYVELRCDPISGHTALYWYRQSLGQGPEFLIYFQGTGAADDSGLPNDRFFAVRPEGSVSTLKIQRTERGDSAVYLCASSPTRGGSSYNEQFFGPGTRLTVL.

J is TRBJ1-3 and V is TRBV7-9; D is perhaps TRBD1 (5 bases). This CDR3 is 15 amino acids long. Germline V gene sequence: CDR1 SEHNR, CDR2 FQNEAQ (reference sequence). V lost 8 bases and J lost 0, with 14 bases in between. The CDR3 DNA follows: TGTGCCAGCGGTACAGGCAAATCCTCTGGAAACACCATATATTTT. Encoded protein: CASGTGKSSGNTIYF. The variable domain in full, completed from reference TRBV7-9 and TRBJ1-3, reads DTGVSQNPRHKITKRGQNVTFRCDPISEHNRLYWYRQTLGQGPEFLTYFQNEAQLEKSRLLSDRFSAERPKGSFSTLEIQRTEQGDSAMYLCASGTGKSSGNTIYFGEGSWLTVV.

The rearrangement joins TRBV5-4 to TRBJ1-6; the D gene is possibly TRBD1 (6 bases). There are 13 residues in the CDR3. CDR1 and CDR2 from the germline V gene are SGHNT and YYREEE (reference sequence). V was pared by 2 bases and J by 8 bases, with 8 bases between. The CDR3 spells CASSFKGDSPLHF. CDR3 nucleotide sequence: TGTGCCAGCAGCTTCAAGGGGGATTCACCCCTCCACTTT.

The chain has TRBV11-3 and TRBJ2-7; possibly TRBD2 for D (5 bases). The V gene's germline CDR1 is SGHNT and CDR2 YENEEA. Deletions cut 1 base from V and 4 bases from J, with 11 bases between. The CDR3 runs 14 residues. The CDR3 nucleotides read TGTGCCAGCAGCTTAGGGGGAGTCCTTTACGAGCAGTACTTC. Translation: CASSLGGVLYEQYF. Full variable domain (outside the CDR3, taken from reference TRBV11-3 and TRBJ2-7): EAGVVQSPRYKIIEKKQPVAFWCNPISGHNTLYWYLQNLGQGPELLIRYENEEAVDDSQLPKDRFSAERLKGVDSTLKIQPAELGDSAVYLCASSLGGVLYEQYFGPGTRLTVT.

The gene calls are TRBV6-6 and TRBJ2-1; 8 bases match TRBD1. Germline trimming cut 7 bases from V and 0 bases from J; bases unmatched to any gene: 2. CDR3 size: 14 residues. Looked up from germline, CDR1 is MNHNY and CDR2 is SVGAGI (reference sequence). CDR3 region: CASNGQGSYNEQFF. DNA of the CDR3: TGTGCCAGCAACGGACAGGGCTCCTACAATGAGCAGTTCTTC.

This clone was seen more than once but under ten times. The chain joins TRBV10-3 to TRBJ1-3; D may be TRBD1 (5 bases). The CDR3 runs 15 residues. CDR1 and CDR2 (germline): ENHRY, SYGVKD. With 1 base removed from V and 1 base from J, the gap between germline ends came to 8 bases. CDR3: CAISEWRGSGNTIYF. CDR3 DNA: TGTGCCATCAGTGAGTGGAGGGGTTCTGGAAACACCATATATTTT.

The chain is built from TRBV7-9 and TRBJ2-5, with D perhaps TRBD2 (5 bases). Germline values: CDR1 SEHNR, CDR2 FQNEAQ (reference sequence). V dropped 3 bases and J dropped 3 bases, with 14 bases sitting between them. CDR3 length equals 15 residues. The CDR3 here is CASSFGVLLKETQYF. The CDR3, as DNA: TGTGCCAGCAGCTTCGGGGTGCTACTAAAAGAGACCCAGTACTTC.

V gene TRBV7-2 combines with J gene TRBJ2-5; D is undetermined. The V end lost 6 bases, the J end lost 7 bases, and 12 bases lay between the germline ends. Germline lookup yields CDR1 SGHTA and CDR2 FQGNSA. The CDR3 is 12 amino acids. CDR3 sequence (DNA): TGTGCCAGCAGTCCCTCGAAGCGGACCCAGTACTTC. Translated, it gives CASSPSKRTQYF.

This clone occurred a few times. This chain connects TRBV5-1 to TRBJ2-2; 10 nucleotides line up with TRBD2. CDR1 and CDR2 from the germline V gene are SGHRS and YFSETQ. With V trimmed by 4 bases and J by 3 bases, 6 bases remained unmatched. The CDR3 extends over 16 amino acids. The CDR3 is CASSIRTSGDTGELFF. The DNA for the CDR3 is TGCGCCAGCAGCATCAGGACTAGCGGTGACACCGGGGAGCTGTTTTTT. Based on the CDR3 plus reference TRBV5-1 and TRBJ2-2, the full variable domain is KAGVTQTPRYLIKTRGQQVTLSCSPISGHRSVSWYQQTPGQGLQFLFEYFSETQRNKGNFPGRFSGRQFSNSRSEMNVSTLELGDSALYLCASSIRTSGDTGELFFGEGSRLTVL.

The chain joins TRBV6-1 to TRBJ1-2; no clear D gene. Germline V CDR1 and CDR2: MNHNS, SASEGT. V gave up 6 bases and J gave up 0 bases, with 5 bases separating them. The CDR3 contains 12 residues. CDR3 region: CASSEANYGYTF. The CDR3 DNA reads as TGTGCCAGCAGCGAGGCTAACTATGGCTACACCTTC.

This chain joins TRBV18 and TRBJ2-3, with TRBD2 matching 7 bases. V shed 8 bases and J 4 bases; nucleotides not matched to a gene: 15. CDR3 length equals 16 residues. The germline V gene encodes CDR1 KGHSH and CDR2 LQKENI. CDR3 coding DNA: TGTGCCAGCGAATCGGGCGGGGAGGGCCCCCCAGATACGCAGTATTTT. It is translated as CASESGGEGPPDTQYF.

In this sample, this clone turned up a few times. The genes are TRBV2 and TRBJ2-1; perhaps TRBD2 as D (5 bases). CDR1 and CDR2 from the germline V gene are SNHLY and FYNNEI. The V and J ends lost 7 bases and 8 bases respectively, with 12 bases between them. The CDR3 is 12 amino acids. CDR3 in amino acids: CASTPGSDEQFF. The CDR3 nucleotides are TGTGCCAGCACCCCGGGAAGTGATGAGCAGTTCTTC.

This sequence joins TRBV19 and TRBJ2-3; 9 nucleotides align to TRBD1. The ends lost 3 bases at V and 0 bases at J; junction bases unmatched: 7. The CDR3 has 17 amino acids. Germline CDR1 LNHDA, CDR2 SQIVND (reference sequence). As DNA, the CDR3 is TGTGCCAGTAGTATCTCTCAGGGACAGGGCAGCACAGATACGCAGTATTTT. It is translated as CASSISQGQGSTDTQYF.

The chain couples TRBV18 to TRBJ2-7, with a weak D call TRBD1 (7 bases). The CDR3 covers 13 residues. Germline CDR1 KGHSH, CDR2 LQKENI. The ends were cut back, 6 bases at V and 1 base at J, with 10 bases in the middle. The CDR3 loop is CASSRDSSYEQYF. The CDR3 DNA follows: TGTGCCAGCTCGCGGGACAGTTCCTACGAGCAGTACTTC. The variable domain in full, with the rest retrieved from reference TRBV18 and TRBJ2-7, is NAGVMQNPRHLVRRRGQEARLRCSPMKGHSHVYWYRQLPEEGLKFMVYLQKENIIDESGMPKERFSAEFPKEGPSILRIQQVVRGDSAAYFCASSRDSSYEQYFGPGTRLTVT.

The J gene is TRBJ2-7, the V gene TRBV30; weak D call: TRBD2 (6 bases). CDR3 size: 12 residues. CDR1 GTSNPN and CDR2 SVGIG come from the germline V gene (reference sequence). The V and J ends lost 8 bases and 4 bases respectively, with 15 bases between them. The DNA of the CDR3 is TGTGCCCGTACAGAGGGAGGTTACGAGCAGTACTTC. This codes for CARTEGGYEQYF.